The 17 T cell receptor beta chains below all came from one sample that was sequenced in a study of T-cell reconstitution after alpha-beta-depleted transplantation in children. Unique molecular identifiers were used in preparing the TCRbeta library. TCRdb re-called the PCR reads through MiXCR, storing one row per CDR3 protein. This sample has 900,000 or so distinct CDR3 sequences, with around 17% found just once. The sample here was PBMCs, mostly from graft donor cells, taken 360 days after TCRalphabeta/CD19-depleted stem cell transplant. The receptors originated from a male patient between 5 and 17 years old who had a stem cell transplant for acute lymphoblastic leukemia, so the T cells may come from the graft donor.

This clonotype has a count of ten or more. This chain links TRBV29-1 with TRBJ2-1; 8 positions agree with TRBD2. Germline V lookup: CDR1 SQVTM, CDR2 ANQGSEA. The trim removed 6 bases at V and 3 bases at J, leaving 10 bases unmatched. The CDR3 contains 15 residues. CDR3 sequence (DNA): TGCAGCGTACGACTAGCGTTTTTAAACTACAATGAGCAGTTCTTC. It encodes CSVRLAFLNYNEQFF.

The table lists this clonotype with a few counts. This rearrangement joins TRBV29-1 to TRBJ2-3; TRBD1 matches 8 bases. This CDR3 is 15 amino acids long. Trimming at V came to 7 bases and at J to 7 bases, leaving 16 bases not matched to a gene. Germline loops: CDR1 SQVTM, CDR2 ANQGSEA. CDR3 bases: TGCAGCGGCCTTCCTCCGGGACAGGTCCGAAATACGCAGTATTTT. Protein sequence: CSGLPPGQVRNTQYF.

This clonotype was picked up many times. V gene TRBV5-1 combines with J gene TRBJ2-1, with 7 bases lining up with TRBD2. Germline loops: CDR1 SGHRS, CDR2 YFSETQ. The CDR3 consists of 15 residues. V dropped 0 bases and J dropped 3; count of bases not matched to a gene: 3. The CDR3 spells CASSLAQRDYNEQFF. The DNA of the CDR3 is TGCGCCAGCAGCTTGGCCCAGCGGGACTACAATGAGCAGTTCTTC.

The chain is built from TRBV5-1 and TRBJ1-3, with TRBD1 matching 7 bases. This CDR3 spans 15 amino acids. The germline gives CDR1 SGHRS, CDR2 YFSETQ. V was clipped by 0 bases and J by 4 bases; unmatched bases: 4. CDR3 amino acids: CASSLVLGQGNTIYF. DNA for the CDR3: TGCGCCAGCAGCTTGGTTCTGGGACAGGGAAACACCATATATTTT.

The chain joins TRBV4-1 to TRBJ2-7, with D unresolved. This CDR3 has 8 amino acids. Trimming cost V 7 bases and J 9 bases, with 4 bases left between them. Germline CDR1 MGHRA, CDR2 YSYEKL. The CDR3 loop reads CASNWQYF. CDR3 DNA sequence: TGCGCCAGCAATTGGCAGTACTTC.

The gene calls are TRBV25-1 and TRBJ2-7; D not resolved. The germline V and J ends were trimmed by 0 bases and 3 bases, with 3 bases remaining between them. CDR3 length: 12 residues. From germline, CDR1 is MGHDK and CDR2 SYGVNS. Written as DNA, the CDR3 is TGTGCCAGCAGTGAATACCGCTACGAGCAGTACTTC. Translation: CASSEYRYEQYF.

This clonotype was picked up a small number of times. V is TRBV5-1 and J is TRBJ2-4, with D tentatively TRBD1 or TRBD2 (5 bases each). CDR1 and CDR2 (germline): SGHRS, YFSETQ. Trimming removed 3 bases from V and 0 bases from J, with 22 bases in between. The CDR3 is 19 amino acids. The chain's CDR3 is CASSSPGRGALLAKNIQYF. The CDR3 DNA reads TGCGCCAGCAGCTCACCGGGACGCGGCGCACTACTAGCCAAAAACATTCAGTACTTC.

This clonotype showed up just a few times. As DNA, the CDR3 is TGTGCCAGCAGCTTAGAGCGGACACTCTACGAGCAGTACTTC. Translated: CASSLERTLYEQYF. The chain couples TRBV7-9 to TRBJ2-7; tentatively, D is TRBD1 or TRBD2 (5 bases each). Trimming took off 1 base at V and 3 bases at J, with 10 bases between the two ends. Germline-derived CDR1 and CDR2 are SEHNR and FQNEAQ (reference sequence). The CDR3 consists of 14 residues.

CDR3 DNA: TGTGCCATCAGTGAGTCGGGACTTGTTCAAGAGACCCAGTACTTC. It translates to CAISESGLVQETQYF. The V gene is TRBV10-3, the J gene TRBJ2-5; D is perhaps TRBD2 (6 bases). This CDR3 comprises 15 residues. Germline assignment: CDR1 ENHRY and CDR2 SYGVKD. The V end lost 0 bases, the J end lost 2 bases, and 10 bases lay between the germline ends.

The rearrangement joins TRBV25-1 to TRBJ2-5; possible D gene TRBD2, 6 bases. The ends were cut back, 5 bases at V and 5 bases at J, with 18 bases in the middle. Germline loops: CDR1 MGHDK, CDR2 SYGVNS. The CDR3 consists of 15 residues. CDR3 residues: CASSSHGTPRETQYF. The CDR3 bases are TGTGCCAGCAGTAGCCACGGGACTCCCCGGGAGACCCAGTACTTC.

The V gene is TRBV11-3, the J gene TRBJ2-2; tentatively, D is TRBD2 (5 bases). Trimming took 5 bases from V and 0 from J, leaving 13 bases between them. The germline gives CDR1 SGHNT, CDR2 YENEEA. CDR3 size: 16 residues. CDR3: CASSRLAYANTGELFF. CDR3 nucleotide sequence: TGTGCCAGCAGCCGTCTAGCCTACGCGAACACCGGGGAGCTGTTTTTT.

The chain employs TRBV19 and TRBJ2-2; no clear D gene. The CDR3 is 14 residues long. V was clipped by 9 bases and J by 2 bases, with 13 bases between them. The germline V gene encodes CDR1 LNHDA and CDR2 SQIVND (reference sequence). The CDR3 protein is CASLPLINTGELFF. The DNA for the CDR3 is TGTGCCAGCCTACCACTTATTAACACCGGGGAGCTGTTTTTT.

V usage is TRBV5-6 and J usage is TRBJ2-2, with D perhaps matching TRBD2 (5 bases). CDR3 size: 15 residues. Germline V gives CDR1 SGHDT, CDR2 YYEEEE. The germline V and J ends were trimmed by 1 base and 4 bases, with 11 bases remaining between them. The CDR3 region has the DNA TGTGCCAGCAGCTTGTTCAGCGGCTTCACCGGGGAGCTGTTTTTT. It is translated as CASSLFSGFTGELFF. The whole variable domain, remainder taken from reference TRBV5-6 and TRBJ2-2, is DAGVTQSPTHLIKTRGQQVTLRCSPKSGHDTVSWYQQALGQGPQFIFQYYEEEERQRGNFPDRFSGHQFPNYSSELNVNALLLGDSALYLCASSLFSGFTGELFFGEGSRLTVL.

This clonotype was counted only a few times. The chain carries TRBV12-3 or TRBV12-4 and TRBJ2-7; TRBD2 aligns across 11 bases. This CDR3 contains 15 residues. Trimming took 6 bases from V and 3 from J; bases not matched to a gene: 7. CDR3 amino acids: CASSPGLAAYYEQYF. The CDR3 DNA reads as TGTGCCAGCAGCCCGGGACTAGCGGCGTACTACGAGCAGTACTTC.

A few counts support this clonotype. The CDR3 nucleotides are TGCGCCAGCAGCCTAGGGGTACTAGCGGGCCTCACAGATACGCAGTATTTT. Translated, it gives CASSLGVLAGLTDTQYF. V and J are TRBV5-1 and TRBJ2-3; 9 positions match TRBD2. V was pared by 4 bases and J by 2 bases, with 11 bases of the junction left unmatched. The CDR3 has 17 amino acids. CDR1 and CDR2 from the germline V gene are SGHRS and YFSETQ.

This rearrangement joins TRBV7-9 to TRBJ2-2; weak D call: TRBD1 (5 bases). V lost 5 bases and J 1 base, leaving 14 bases between the germline ends. This CDR3 has 16 residues. Per germline, CDR1 SEHNR and CDR2 FQNEAQ (reference sequence). As DNA, the CDR3 is TGTGCCAGCAGCCTGAGAAGGGGCTTGAACACCGGGGAGCTGTTTTTT. Amino acids: CASSLRRGLNTGELFF.

The chain couples TRBV5-5 to TRBJ2-6; TRBD2 is a possible D gene (6 bases). Germline values: CDR1 SGHKS, CDR2 YYEKEE (reference sequence). The CDR3 sequence is 17 residues long. V lost 2 bases and J lost 2, with 14 bases in between. As DNA, the CDR3 is TGTGCCAGCAGCTTTTATAAGACGGGGGCTGGGGCCAACGTCCTGACTTTC. Amino acids: CASSFYKTGAGANVLTF. The entire variable domain, with the rest obtained from reference TRBV5-5 and TRBJ2-6, is as follows: DAGVTQSPTHLIKTRGQQVTLRCSPISGHKSVSWYQQVLGQGPQFIFQYYEKEERGRGNFPDRFSARQFPNYSSELNVNALLLGDSALYLCASSFYKTGAGANVLTFGAGSRLTVL.